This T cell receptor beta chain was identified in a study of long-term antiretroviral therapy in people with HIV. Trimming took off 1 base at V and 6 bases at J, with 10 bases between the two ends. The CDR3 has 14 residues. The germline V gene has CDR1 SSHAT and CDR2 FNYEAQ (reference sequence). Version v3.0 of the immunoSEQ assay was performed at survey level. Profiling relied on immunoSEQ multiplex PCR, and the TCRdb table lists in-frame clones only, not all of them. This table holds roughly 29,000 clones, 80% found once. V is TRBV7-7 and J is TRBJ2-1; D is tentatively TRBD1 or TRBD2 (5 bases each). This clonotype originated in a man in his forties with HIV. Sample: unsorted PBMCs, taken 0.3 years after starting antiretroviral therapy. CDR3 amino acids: CASSLGPGTNEQFF. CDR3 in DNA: TGTGCCAGCAGCTTAGGTCCCGGGACCAATGAGCAGTTCTTC.